The 9 T cell receptor beta chains reported below all come from one sample, sequenced in a study of shared clonotypes between healthy human individuals. Some clones are missing from TCRdb's copy, which holds only in-frame ones; the method was immunoSEQ multiplex PCR. Of around 2.1 million clones in the sample, about 92% were seen once. It was CD45RO-negative cells, positively selected for CCR7, that made up naive CD8 cells, with terminally differentiated effector memory CD45RA+ cells excluded. Material for sequencing was naive CD8+ T cells from PBMCs. The source of these receptors is a man aged 18 to 35 in good health. Some clones in this sample may be carry-over from other donors' samples.

This chain's CDR3 is CASSSRDYYSYEQYF. DNA for the CDR3: TGTGCCAGCAGCTCTCGGGACTACTATTCCTACGAGCAGTACTTC. V gene TRBV28 combines with J gene TRBJ2-7, with 7 positions matching TRBD2. The ends lost 6 bases at V and 1 base at J; junction bases unmatched: 9. The germline gives CDR1 MDHEN, CDR2 SYDVKM. The CDR3 contains 15 residues.

As concerns this clone: Other nucleotide sequences from this sample produce the same CDR3. The chain recombines TRBV27 with TRBJ2-4; tentatively, D is TRBD2 (5 bases). The V gene's germline CDR1 is MNHEY and CDR2 SMNVEV (reference sequence). Trimming removed 6 bases at V and 0 bases at J, with 9 bases between. This CDR3 is built from 14 residues. This chain's CDR3 is CASSPGLAKNIQYF. The CDR3 nucleotides read TGTGCCAGCAGCCCGGGGTTAGCCAAAAACATTCAGTACTTC.

For this clone: The identical CDR3 is also encoded by other nucleotide sequences in the sample. The V gene is TRBV5-1, the J gene TRBJ2-7; the D is unclear. V lost 2 bases and J lost 2, with 8 bases in between. CDR3 length equals 13 residues. Germline V gene lookup returns CDR1 SGHRS and CDR2 YFSETQ. CDR3 loop: CASSFGGAYEQYF. The CDR3 DNA follows: TGCGCCAGCAGCTTTGGCGGCGCCTACGAGCAGTACTTC.

About this clone: Distinct nucleotide sequences in the sample also encode this CDR3. The chain has TRBV11-2 and TRBJ2-5; possible D gene TRBD2, 5 bases. This CDR3 has 13 amino acids. V lost 5 bases, J lost 4 bases, and 11 bases lay in between. The germline V gene encodes CDR1 SGHAT and CDR2 FQNNGV. CDR3 DNA sequence: TGTGCCAGCAGCCCCAGTCGGGGAGAGACCCAGTACTTC. Protein product: CASSPSRGETQYF.

The rearrangement uses TRBV29-1 and TRBJ2-1; tentative D call: TRBD2 (6 bases). In germline, CDR1 is SQVTM, CDR2 ANQGSEA. CDR3 length: 13 residues. V gave up 3 bases and J gave up 2 bases, with 8 bases separating them. Written as DNA, the CDR3 is TGCAGCGTTGACGCGGGAACCTACAATGAGCAGTTCTTC. It codes for CSVDAGTYNEQFF.

The chain couples TRBV7-8 to TRBJ2-7, with 7 positions matching TRBD1. The CDR3 covers 16 residues. Germline V gives CDR1 SGHVS, CDR2 FQNEAQ. V dropped 4 bases and J dropped 2; count of bases not matched to a gene: 11. DNA for the CDR3: TGTGCCAGCAGCTACAACGATAGGGACAGCGCCTACGAGCAGTACTTC. Protein: CASSYNDRDSAYEQYF.

The chain is built from TRBV18 and TRBJ2-1; D is undetermined. From germline, CDR1 is KGHSH and CDR2 LQKENI. Trimming took 4 bases from V and 6 from J, leaving 13 bases between them. The CDR3 covers 14 residues. CDR3 DNA sequence: TGTGCCAGCTCACAGCCTAACGACCCCAATGAGCAGTTCTTC. This translates into CASSQPNDPNEQFF.

This chain joins TRBV11-2 and TRBJ2-7; the D is unclear. CDR3 length: 13 amino acids. Trimming took 2 bases from V and 3 from J, leaving 8 bases between them. Germline CDR1 reads SGHAT; CDR2 reads FQNNGV. CDR3 sequence: CASSLSSNYEQYF. Here the CDR3 DNA reads TGTGCCAGCAGCTTAAGTTCCAACTACGAGCAGTACTTC.

The rearrangement links TRBV28 to TRBJ2-3, with D possibly matching TRBD2 (5 bases). The CDR3 runs 14 residues. V dropped 3 bases and J dropped 3 bases, with 10 bases sitting between them. In germline, CDR1 is MDHEN, CDR2 SYDVKM. CDR3 sequence (DNA): TGTGCCAGCAGTTTGGAGGTATTTACAGATACGCAGTATTTT. Its protein product is CASSLEVFTDTQYF.